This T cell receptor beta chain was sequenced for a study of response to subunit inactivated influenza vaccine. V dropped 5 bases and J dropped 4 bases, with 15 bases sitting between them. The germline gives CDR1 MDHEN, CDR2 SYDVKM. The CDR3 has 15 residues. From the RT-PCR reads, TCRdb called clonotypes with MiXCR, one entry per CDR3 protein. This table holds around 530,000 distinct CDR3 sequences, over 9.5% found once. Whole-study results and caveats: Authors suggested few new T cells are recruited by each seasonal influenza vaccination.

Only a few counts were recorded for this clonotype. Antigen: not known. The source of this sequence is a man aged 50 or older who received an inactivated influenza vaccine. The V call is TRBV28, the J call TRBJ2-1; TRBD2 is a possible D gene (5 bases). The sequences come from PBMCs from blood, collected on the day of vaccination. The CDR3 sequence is CASSPRAGQYNEQFF. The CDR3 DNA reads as TGTGCCAGCAGTCCACGGGCGGGCCAGTACAATGAGCAGTTCTTC.